These 4 T cell receptor beta chains originate from one sample sequenced in a study of early T cells in non-severe SARS-CoV-2 infection. TCRdb passed the 5' RACE reads through MiXCR, listing each CDR3 protein once. The sample has 50,000 to 70,000 distinct CDR3 sequences; around 14% are singletons. Sequences were derived from whole blood, sampled at baseline. Every receptor here comes from an adult who was a healthcare worker with PCR-confirmed SARS-CoV-2 infection or an uninfected control (not recorded which).

The table lists this clonotype with a few counts. V gene TRBV27 combines with J gene TRBJ1-4; TRBD1 matches 7 bases. The germline CDR1 and CDR2 sequences are MNHEY and SMNVEV (reference sequence). CDR3 length: 17 residues. After removal of 5 bases from V and 2 bases from J, the junction contained 11 bases not matched to a gene. The CDR3 protein is CASSAIYRGRTNEKLFF. The CDR3 DNA is TGTGCCAGCAGTGCCATCTACAGGGGTAGGACTAATGAAAAACTGTTTTTT.

V is TRBV12-3 or TRBV12-4 and J is TRBJ2-7, with D hard to call. The V end lost 3 bases, the J end lost 0 bases, and 9 bases lay between the germline ends. There are 14 residues in the CDR3. CDR3 region: CASSLGTFSYEQYF. Here the CDR3 DNA reads TGTGCCAGCAGTTTGGGCACCTTCTCCTACGAGCAGTACTTC.

At least ten counts were recorded for this clonotype. The chain recombines TRBV7-9 with TRBJ1-1; D unclear. CDR3 length: 18 amino acids. V gave up 1 base and J gave up 4 bases, with 22 bases separating them. Germline CDR1 SEHNR, CDR2 FQNEAQ (reference sequence). The CDR3 protein is CASSLDPGRKTLGTEAFF. The CDR3 DNA is TGTGCCAGCAGCTTAGATCCGGGCCGCAAAACCCTTGGCACTGAAGCTTTCTTT.

There are a few counts of this clonotype. The rearrangement uses TRBV7-9 and TRBJ2-7, with 7 nucleotides matching TRBD1. The ends lost 3 bases at V and 4 bases at J; junction bases unmatched: 6. The CDR3 spans 14 residues. Germline V gene data show CDR1 as SEHNR and CDR2 as FQNEAQ (reference sequence). This CDR3 reads CASSFSQGEYEQYF. The DNA for the CDR3 is TGTGCCAGCAGCTTTTCGCAGGGGGAGTACGAGCAGTACTTC.